This T cell receptor beta chain was recorded in a study of T cell changes during pregnancy in multiple sclerosis. The table came from immunoSEQ multiplex PCR; TCRdb's copy has only in-frame clones and leaves some out. The sample lists over 50,000 clones, 93% seen once, with around 1.9% in the top ten. Material: peripheral blood, obtained in the second trimester of pregnancy. This TCR came from a female donor with multiple sclerosis, enrolled in a pregnancy study.

This CDR3 is CASSAEAYEQYF. As DNA, the CDR3 is TGTGCCAGCAGTGCAGAGGCCTACGAGCAGTACTTC. The chain has TRBV2 and TRBJ2-7; D is uncertain. V lost 4 bases, J lost 2 bases, and 6 bases lay in between. This CDR3 is 12 amino acids long. CDR1 and CDR2 from the germline V gene are SNHLY and FYNNEI.